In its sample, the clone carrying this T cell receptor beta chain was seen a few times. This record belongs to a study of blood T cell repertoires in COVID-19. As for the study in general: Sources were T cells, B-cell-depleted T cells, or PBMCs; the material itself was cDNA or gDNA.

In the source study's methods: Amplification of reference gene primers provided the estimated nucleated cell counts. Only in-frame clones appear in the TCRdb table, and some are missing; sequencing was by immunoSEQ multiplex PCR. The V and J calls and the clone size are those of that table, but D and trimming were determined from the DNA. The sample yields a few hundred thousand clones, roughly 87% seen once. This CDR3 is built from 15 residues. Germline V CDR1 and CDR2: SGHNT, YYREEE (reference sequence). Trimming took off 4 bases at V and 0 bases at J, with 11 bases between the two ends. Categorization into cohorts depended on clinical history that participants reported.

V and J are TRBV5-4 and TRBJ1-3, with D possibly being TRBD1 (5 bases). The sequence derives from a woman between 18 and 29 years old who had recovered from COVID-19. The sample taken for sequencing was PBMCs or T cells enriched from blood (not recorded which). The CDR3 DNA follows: TGTGCCAGCAGCCGCTGGGGGGGCTCTGGAAACACCATATATTTT. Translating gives CASSRWGGSGNTIYF.